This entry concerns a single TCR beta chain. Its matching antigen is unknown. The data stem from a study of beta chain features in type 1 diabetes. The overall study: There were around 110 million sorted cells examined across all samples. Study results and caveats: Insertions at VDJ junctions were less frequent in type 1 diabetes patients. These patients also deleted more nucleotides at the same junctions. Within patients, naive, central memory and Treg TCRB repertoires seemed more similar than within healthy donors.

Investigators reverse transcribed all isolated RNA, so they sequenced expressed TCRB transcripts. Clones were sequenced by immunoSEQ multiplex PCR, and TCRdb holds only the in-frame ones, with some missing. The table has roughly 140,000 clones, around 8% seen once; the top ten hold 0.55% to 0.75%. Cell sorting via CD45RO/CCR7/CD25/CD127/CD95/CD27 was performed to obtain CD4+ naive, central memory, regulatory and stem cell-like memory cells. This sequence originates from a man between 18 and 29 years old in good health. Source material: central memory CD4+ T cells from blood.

The CDR3 spells CAWSVLSWEKLFF. CDR3 in DNA: TGTGCCTGGAGTGTACTTTCTTGGGAAAAACTGTTTTTT. The V call is TRBV30, the J call TRBJ1-4; D is unresolved. The CDR3 length is 13 residues. Germline V gene data show CDR1 as GTSNPN and CDR2 as SVGIG (reference sequence). Trimming took off 0 bases at V and 8 bases at J, with 10 bases between the two ends. Looking up the rest from reference TRBV30 and TRBJ1-4 gives the full variable domain: SQTIHQWPATLVQPVGSPLSLECTVEGTSNPNLYWYRQAAGRGLQLLFYSVGIGQISSEVPQNLSASRPQDRQFILSSKKLLLSDSGFYLCAWSVLSWEKLFFGSGTQLSVL.